At least ten counts were recorded for the clone carrying this T cell receptor (beta chain). Antigen specificity is unknown. The junction departs from germline at one end; a sequencing error may be responsible. Time point given: patch test 1, 2 weeks after DPC sensitization. Treatment here: therapeutic diphenylcyclopropenone sensitization with weekly scalp DPC. Blood sampling preceded each patch test application. As processed by the authors: With a range of 23,224 to 690,600, the median per sample was around 96,000 TCRs. TCRdb itself ran the RACE reads through MiXCR, one entry per CDR3 protein. The V and J calls follow TCRdb's processing rather than the paper's. The sample contains 95,000 to 150,000 distinct CDR3 sequences, roughly 15% of which appear only once. Germline assignment: CDR1 DFQATT and CDR2 SNEGSKA (reference sequence). The CDR3 covers 14 residues. The sample belongs to a study of human T cells and chemical hapten exposure.

General study findings and limits: TCRs exceeding a frequency of 1 in 1000 stayed unchanged under DPC sensitization.

Specimen: whole blood, collected in connection with sensitization to the hapten diphenylcyclopropenone (DPC). The rearrangement links TRBV20-1 to TRBJ2-1; the match to TRBD1 covers 8 bases. The sequence came from a man between 18 and 29 years old with alopecia areata. Some clones in this sample may be carry-over from other donors' samples. CDR3: CSVRSTGAYNEQFF. The DNA for the CDR3 is TGCAGTGTTAGATCGACAGGGGCCTACAATGAGCAGTTCTTC.